This T cell receptor beta chain came from a study of beta chain features in type 1 diabetes. As for the study in general: Patients and healthy donors were similar in age, gender and cell yields.

Isolated RNA was reverse transcribed in full, so expressed TCRB transcripts were sequenced. TCRdb's table, derived via immunoSEQ multiplex PCR, lists solely in-frame clones and lacks some. This sample has 100,000 to 150,000 clones; 7.5% to 9.5% occur once, and the top ten carry around 0.75%. The CDR3 length is 15 residues. With 2 bases removed from V and 5 bases from J, the gap between germline ends came to 12 bases. The V gene's germline CDR1 is LNHNV and CDR2 YYDKDF (reference sequence). Study-level results: PCR might favor shorter templates, equally in patients and controls. Within each of all four CD4+ subsets, Type 1 diabetes patients had TCRB CDR3s that were moderately but significantly shorter.

Stem cell-like memory, regulatory, central memory and naive CD4+ cells were sorted via CD45RO/CCR7/CD25/CD127/CD95/CD27. Purity above 98% was achieved in all sorted populations. On this clone itself: What it recognizes is unknown.

Sequenced material: central memory CD4+ T cells from blood. The chain employs TRBV15 and TRBJ1-4, with a possible D match to TRBD1 (6 bases). The receptor was isolated from a man younger than 45 with type 1 diabetes. CDR3 region: CATSRNRAGNEKLFF. The CDR3 DNA reads TGTGCCACCAGCAGAAACAGGGCAGGGAATGAAAAACTGTTTTTT.